The entry that follows covers one T cell receptor (beta chain) sequence. The entry originates in a study of blood T cell repertoires in COVID-19. As for the study in general: COVID-19 samples collected from the United States, Italy and Spain covered acute and convalescent phases.

In the source study's methods: Reference gene primer amplification gave nucleated cell count estimates. Sequencing used immunoSEQ multiplex PCR; TCRdb keeps in-frame clones, though not all of them. That table furnishes V, J and clone size, whereas the DNA furnished D and trimming. The sample has 140,000 to 150,000 clones, 87% seen once. The germline CDR1 and CDR2 sequences are LGHNA and YNFKEQ. This CDR3 contains 16 residues. The V segment lost 3 bases and the J segment 2 bases; nucleotides outside the gene matches: 5. Cohorts were determined from participant-reported clinical history. The study recruited exposed participants who had met a COVID-19 case within 2 weeks before entry.

The origin of this receptor is a woman aged 40 to 50 who had been exposed to COVID-19. V is TRBV4-2 and J is TRBJ2-7, with 12 bases matching TRBD2. The sequenced sample was PBMCs or T cells enriched from blood (not recorded which). The CDR3 here is CASSQVTSGRTYEQYF. CDR3 nucleotides: TGTGCCAGCAGCCAGGTTACTAGCGGGAGGACCTACGAGCAGTACTTC.